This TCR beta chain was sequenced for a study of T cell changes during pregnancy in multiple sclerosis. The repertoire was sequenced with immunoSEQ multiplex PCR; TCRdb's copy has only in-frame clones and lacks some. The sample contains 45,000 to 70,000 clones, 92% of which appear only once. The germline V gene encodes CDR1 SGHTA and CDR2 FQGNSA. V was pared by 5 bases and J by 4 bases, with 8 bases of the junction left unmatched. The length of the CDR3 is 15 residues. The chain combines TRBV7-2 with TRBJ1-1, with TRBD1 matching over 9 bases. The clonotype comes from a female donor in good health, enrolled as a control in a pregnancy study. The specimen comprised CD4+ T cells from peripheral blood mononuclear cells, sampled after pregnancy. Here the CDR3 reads CASSLQGAVGTEAFF. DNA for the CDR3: TGTGCCAGCAGCCTACAGGGGGCAGTCGGCACTGAAGCTTTCTTT.